This T cell receptor (beta chain) was found in a study of vaccination and CD4 T cells after COVID-19. About the study: The control cultures got either a CEFX pool, an HIV-1 Nef pool, or no peptide at all.

As concerns this clonotype: The target antigen is unknown.

The Oncomine TCR Beta short-read assay was what sequenced the DNA obtained from cultured CD4+ T cells. One entry per CDR3 protein results from TCRdb running MiXCR on the PCR reads. The sample comprises 8,500 to 14,000 distinct CDR3 sequences, over 50% of which are singletons, and less than 25% rests with the top ten. CDR3 size: 17 residues. V shed 3 bases and J 6 bases; nucleotides not matched to a gene: 14. The germline CDR1 and CDR2 sequences are WNHNN and SYGVQD (reference sequence). Treatment here: approximately 11-day PBMC culture with coronavirus spike peptide pools or control peptides (ViraFEST assay). Under the ViraFEST approach, antigen-specific T cells were expanded with peptide pools and TCRs subsequently sequenced.

This chain connects TRBV10-1 to TRBJ1-2; TRBD1 agrees at 9 bases. This clonotype originated in a human donor who had recovered from COVID-19. Material: CD4+ T cells from blood, cultured in vitro. DNA of the CDR3: TGCGCCAGCAGTGATGCCCGTTTGGACAGGGGAGTCCATGGCTACACCTTC. It codes for CASSDARLDRGVHGYTF.